This entry describes one T cell receptor (beta chain). The identical CDR3 is also encoded by other nucleotide sequences in the sample. This entry comes from a study of T cell responses to AZD1222 COVID-19 vaccine. The V end was cut by 1 base, the J end by 6 bases, with 0 bases between. Per germline, CDR1 LGHDT and CDR2 YNNKEL (reference sequence). This CDR3 is 11 amino acids long. The table came from immunoSEQ multiplex PCR; TCRdb's copy has only in-frame clones and leaves some out. This sample has roughly 150,000 clones, with 80% to 90% found just once. The chain employs TRBV3-1 (or the pseudogene TRBV3-2) and TRBJ2-2; D not certain. The origin of this receptor is an adult in good health. Here the sequenced sample was peripheral blood, taken on day 0 of AZD1222 vaccination. The CDR3 spells CASSQAGELFF. The DNA of the CDR3 is TGTGCCAGCAGCCAAGCCGGGGAGCTGTTTTTT.